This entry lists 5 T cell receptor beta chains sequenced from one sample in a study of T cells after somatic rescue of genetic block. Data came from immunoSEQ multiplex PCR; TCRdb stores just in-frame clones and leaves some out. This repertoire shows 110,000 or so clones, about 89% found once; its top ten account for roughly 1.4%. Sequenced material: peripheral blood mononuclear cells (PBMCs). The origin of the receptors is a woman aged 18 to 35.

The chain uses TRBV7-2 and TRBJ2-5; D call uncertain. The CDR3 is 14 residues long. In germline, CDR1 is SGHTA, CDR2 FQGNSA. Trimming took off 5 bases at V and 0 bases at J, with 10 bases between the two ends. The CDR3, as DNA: TGTGCCAGCAGCCCAGGAACGTACCAAGAGACCCAGTACTTC. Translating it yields CASSPGTYQETQYF.

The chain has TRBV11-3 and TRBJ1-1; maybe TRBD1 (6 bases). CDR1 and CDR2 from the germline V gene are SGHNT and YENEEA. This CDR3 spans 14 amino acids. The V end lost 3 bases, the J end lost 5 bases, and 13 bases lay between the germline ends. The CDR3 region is CASSLRGGTTEAFF. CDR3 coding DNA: TGTGCCAGCAGCTTGAGGGGGGGGACGACTGAAGCTTTCTTT.

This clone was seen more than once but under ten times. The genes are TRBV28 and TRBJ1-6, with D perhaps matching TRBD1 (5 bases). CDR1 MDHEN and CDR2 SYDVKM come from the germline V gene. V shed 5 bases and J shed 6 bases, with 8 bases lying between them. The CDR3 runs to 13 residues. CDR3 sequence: CASSLGTNSPLHF. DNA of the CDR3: TGTGCCAGCAGTCTAGGGACTAATTCACCCCTCCACTTT.

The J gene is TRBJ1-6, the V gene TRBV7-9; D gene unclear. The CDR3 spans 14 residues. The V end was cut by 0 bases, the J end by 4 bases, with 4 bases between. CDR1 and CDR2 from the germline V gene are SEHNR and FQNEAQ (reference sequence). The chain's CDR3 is CASSLAGYNSPLHF. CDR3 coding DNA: TGTGCCAGCAGCTTAGCCGGGTATAATTCACCCCTCCACTTT.

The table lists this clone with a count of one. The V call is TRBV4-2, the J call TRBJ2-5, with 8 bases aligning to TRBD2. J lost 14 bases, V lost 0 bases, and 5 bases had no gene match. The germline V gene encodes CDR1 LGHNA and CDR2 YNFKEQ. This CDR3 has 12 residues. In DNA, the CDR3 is TGTGCCAGCAGCCAAGATCGAGGGACTAGATACTTC. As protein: CASSQDRGTRYF.